The rows below give T cell receptor beta chains drawn from one sample of a study of T-cell memory formation after mild COVID-19. TCRdb analysed the 5' RACE reads with MiXCR anew, one entry per CDR3 protein. The profile shows about 250,000 distinct CDR3 sequences, 15% of them singletons. The sequencing sample was made of PBMCs or a T cell subset sorted from them (not recorded which). These receptors all stem from an adult woman who had mild COVID-19 (a few samples of this study predate the infection). Cell type and time point are not known. CDR3s include the opening cysteine and the closing phenylalanine or tryptophan. A D gene is named only where the DNA matches it firmly. Some rows have no size entry. The others give once, few or many, or a class for an expanded clone.

abundance	v_gene	j_gene	d_gene	CDR3nt	CDR3aa
many	TRBV24-1	TRBJ2-3	NA	TGTGCCACCAGTGGCCCCCACACAGATACGCAGTATTTT	CATSGPHTDTQYF
few	TRBV4-1	TRBJ1-2	NA	TGCGCCAGCAGCCAAATCCGACTCCGGGACCGGGCCTATGGCTACACCTTC	CASSQIRLRDRAYGYTF
NA	TRBV5-1	TRBJ2-5	TRBD2	TGCGCCAGCAGCTTTGGTTCTAGCGGGGGGGCCTCAGAGACCCAGTACTTC	CASSFGSSGGASETQYF
NA	TRBV20-1	TRBJ1-5	TRBD1	TGCAGTGCTAGAGGTAGGGGACAGAATAGCAATCAGCCCCAGCATTTT	CSARGRGQNSNQPQHF
few	TRBV12-3/TRBV12-4	TRBJ2-7	NA	TGTGCCAGTGGCTCAGGGGGGGACCTCCCCTACGAGCAGTACTTC	CASGSGGDLPYEQYF
few	TRBV2	TRBJ1-5	NA	TGTGCCAGCAGGTCCTCAGCTAGCAATCAGCCCCAGCATTTT	CASRSSASNQPQHF
few	TRBV19	TRBJ1-2	NA	TGTGCCAGTAGTATTGGGACGGGGAACTATGGCTACACCTTC	CASSIGTGNYGYTF
NA	TRBV7-2	TRBJ1-1	TRBD1	TGTGCCAGCAGCTTAAGCCAGGGGGCTTTTGAAGCTTTCTTT	CASSLSQGAFEAFF
few	TRBV12-3/TRBV12-4	TRBJ2-1	TRBD2	TGTGCCAGCAGTTTAGGACCGGGGGGGCAGTTCTTC	CASSLGPGGQFF
NA	TRBV2	TRBJ1-1	NA	TGTGCCAGCTGCTCCCCAGCAGGCGTGAACACTGAAGCTTTCTTT	CASCSPAGVNTEAFF
NA	TRBV20-1	TRBJ2-7	TRBD1	TGCAGTGCTAGAGATCCACAGGGGGCGGCTGCGGAGCAGTACTTC	CSARDPQGAAAEQYF
NA	TRBV4-2	TRBJ2-5	NA	TGTGCCAGCAGCCAAGTGTCGGGGGCGGAGACCCAGTACTTC	CASSQVSGAETQYF
NA	TRBV5-6	TRBJ1-2	NA	TGTGCCAGCAGCTCCCCTATCGGGGGGAAAGGCTATGGCTACACCTTC	CASSSPIGGKGYGYTF
few	TRBV4-2	TRBJ1-2	NA	TGTGCCAGCAGCCATCATGGGAACTATGGCTACACCTTC	CASSHHGNYGYTF
many	TRBV9	TRBJ2-1	TRBD2	TGTGCCAGCAGCCCTCGGGTAGCGGGGACGAACAATGAGCAGTTCTTC	CASSPRVAGTNNEQFF
NA	TRBV19	TRBJ1-5	TRBD1	TGTGCCAGTAGACCTCCCCAGGGGGCTAAGAGCAATCAGCCCCAGCATTTT	CASRPPQGAKSNQPQHF
NA	TRBV4-2	TRBJ1-1	NA	TGTGCCAGCAGCCAAGGTCGGCAGGGGCCGTGGCCTGAAGCTTTCTTT	CASSQGRQGPWPEAFF
NA	TRBV6-6	TRBJ1-5	NA	TGTGCCAGCAGTCGGGACAATCAGCCCCAGCATTTT	CASSRDNQPQHF
few	TRBV20-1	TRBJ2-7	NA	TGCAGTGCTAGAGACTTTAGACGCGCTGACGGGAACGAGCAGTACTTC	CSARDFRRADGNEQYF
once	TRBV11-2	TRBJ1-1	NA	TGTGCCAGCAGCCCAATTTCAGGGTGGGGTGAAGCTTTCTTT	CASSPISGWGEAFF
few	TRBV6-1	TRBJ1-2	NA	TGTGCCAGCAGCCAGGGAGCGGTAGCTAACTATGGCTACACCTTC	CASSQGAVANYGYTF
NA	TRBV7-3	TRBJ2-5	NA	TGTGCCAGCAGCCCCGAGGGGGGCCGGACCCAGTACTTC	CASSPEGGRTQYF
few	TRBV7-3	TRBJ2-6	NA	TGTGCCAGCAGCTTACAGGGTTTTATCCCTGGGGCCAACGTCCTGACTTTC	CASSLQGFIPGANVLTF
NA	TRBV9	TRBJ2-7	NA	TGTGCCAGCAGTGACGCATCCTACGAGCAGTACTTC	CASSDASYEQYF
few	TRBV7-9	TRBJ1-1	NA	TGTGCCAGCAGCTTTGGAGGCAGAGAAGCTTTCTTT	CASSFGGREAFF
NA	TRBV5-5	TRBJ2-1	TRBD2	TGTGCCAGCAGCTTTTACAGCGGGAGAGGGAATGAGCAGTTCTTC	CASSFYSGRGNEQFF
few	TRBV7-2	TRBJ2-3	NA	TGTGCCAGCGGCTCCTATACGCAGTATTTT	CASGSYTQYF
NA	TRBV12-3/TRBV12-4	TRBJ2-3	NA	TGTGCCAGCAGTCCGGGGCCGCGCACAGATACGCAGTATTTT	CASSPGPRTDTQYF
many	TRBV7-8	TRBJ2-1	NA	TGTGCCAGCAGCCCGTGGACAGTTGAGCAGTTCTTC	CASSPWTVEQFF
NA	TRBV10-3	TRBJ2-1	NA	TGTGCCATCAGTGAGTCGACGAAGCAATCTGAGCAGTTCTTC	CAISESTKQSEQFF
NA	TRBV25-1	TRBJ1-1	NA	TGTGCCAGCAGACCAGGGGCTGGCACTGAAGCTTTCTTT	CASRPGAGTEAFF
NA	TRBV29-1	TRBJ1-2	NA	TGCAGCGTTTACGGGGTTACAGTCGGCTACACCTTC	CSVYGVTVGYTF
NA	TRBV2	TRBJ2-1	TRBD2	TGTGCCAGCAGTGAGTTAGCGGGGACTTACAATGAGCAGTTCTTC	CASSELAGTYNEQFF
few	TRBV11-2	TRBJ2-2	NA	TGTGCCAGCAGCTTAGATCGATTCGGGGAGCTGTTTTTT	CASSLDRFGELFF
many	TRBV7-2	TRBJ2-7	TRBD1	TGTGCCAGCAGCATAGGGACAGGGGACGAGCAGTACTTC	CASSIGTGDEQYF
few	TRBV6-5	TRBJ2-1	NA	TGTGCCAGCAGTTACTCGGGCAGGGGGGCTAATAATGAGCAGTTCTTC	CASSYSGRGANNEQFF
few	TRBV7-9	TRBJ2-5	NA	TGTGCCAGCAGCCCCCGTCGGGGGAAGCAAGAGACCCAGTACTTC	CASSPRRGKQETQYF
few	TRBV7-2	TRBJ1-2	TRBD1	TGTGCCAGCAGCTTAGTAGCGGGACAGGGGATTAGCTACACCTTC	CASSLVAGQGISYTF
NA	TRBV4-3	TRBJ1-4	NA	TGCGCCAGCAGCCAAGACGCCGGGAAACTGTTTTTT	CASSQDAGKLFF
few	TRBV12-3/TRBV12-4	TRBJ2-1	NA	TGTGCCAGCAGTTTAGCATCTAGAAACAATGAGCAGTTCTTC	CASSLASRNNEQFF